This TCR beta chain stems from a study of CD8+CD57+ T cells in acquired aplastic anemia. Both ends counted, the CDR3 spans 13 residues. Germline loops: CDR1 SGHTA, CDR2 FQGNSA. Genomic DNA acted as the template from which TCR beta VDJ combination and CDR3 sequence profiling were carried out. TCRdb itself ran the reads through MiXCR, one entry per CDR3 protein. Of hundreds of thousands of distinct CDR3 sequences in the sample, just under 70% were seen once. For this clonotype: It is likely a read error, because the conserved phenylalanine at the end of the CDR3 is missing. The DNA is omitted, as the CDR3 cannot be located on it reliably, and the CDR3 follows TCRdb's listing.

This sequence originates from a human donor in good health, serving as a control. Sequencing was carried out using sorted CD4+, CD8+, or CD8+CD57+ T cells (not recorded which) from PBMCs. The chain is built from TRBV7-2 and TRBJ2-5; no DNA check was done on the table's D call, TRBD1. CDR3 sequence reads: CASSSEARDKPQH.